This TCR beta chain was recorded in a study of regulatory T cells in long-lasting Graves disease. CDR1 and CDR2 from the germline V gene are MNHEY and SVGAGI. J gave up 2 bases and V 0 bases, and 5 bases lay outside the gene matches. The CDR3 is 17 amino acids. Combining iRepertoire HTBI primers with Arm-PCR of CDR3 regions, the authors built TCR beta libraries. Via MiXCR, TCRdb re-called the multiplex PCR reads, giving one row per CDR3 protein. The data contain roughly 400,000 distinct CDR3 sequences, 20% of them singletons. Stated time point: persistent/refractory GD, antithyroid drugs over 5 years with positive TRAb. Generation of the TCR library employed RNA extracted from PBMCs. Turning to this clonotype: Its antigen is undetermined.

Study-wide points: Favoring TRBV28, TRBJ1-2 and TRBJ2-5 was a feature seen in persistent disease.

This chain uses TRBV6-5 with TRBJ2-3, with 10 bases matching TRBD2. This clonotype was sampled from a female donor with Graves disease. The sequencing used peripheral blood mononuclear cells (PBMCs), collected when the disease was refractory, from a patient treated with antithyroid drugs. CDR3 residues: CASSYSPSGRPTDTQYF. CDR3 DNA: TGTGCCAGCAGTTACTCGCCTAGCGGGAGACCCACAGATACGCAGTATTTT.